The 8 T cell receptor beta chains reported below all come from one sample, sequenced in a study of blood T cell repertoires in COVID-19. Method: immunoSEQ multiplex PCR; TCRdb's copy keeps in-frame clones and lacks some. Seen here are a few hundred thousand clones, roughly 82% observed once, and the top ten hold under 1.5%. The sequenced sample was peripheral blood. The receptors were gathered from a woman between 40 and 55 years old who had recovered from COVID-19.

This chain links TRBV21-1 with TRBJ1-2; the DNA was not compared with TRBD1, the D call given in the table. TRBV21-1 is described as a pseudogene. The CDR3 has 15 amino acids. This CDR3 reads CASSKVPEVAYGYTF. The CDR3 region has the DNA TGTGCCAGCAGCAAAGTACCCGAAGTGGCCTATGGCTACACCTTC.

The chain is built from TRBV29-1 and TRBJ2-3, with 8 bases aligning to TRBD1. The V and J ends lost 6 bases and 9 bases, in that order; junction bases with no gene match: 8. Germline CDR1 reads SQVTM; CDR2 reads ANQGSEA. This CDR3 is built from 12 residues. CDR3 residues: CSVDLGQGTQYF. In DNA, the CDR3 is TGCAGCGTGGACCTTGGACAGGGAACGCAGTATTTT.

The chain joins TRBV5-1 to TRBJ1-4; the D is unclear. CDR1 SGHRS and CDR2 YFSETQ come from the germline V gene. The CDR3 contains 15 residues. V was clipped by 4 bases and J by 8 bases, with 18 bases between them. CDR3 nucleotide sequence: TGCGCCAGCAGCACCCTACCCTATACTACCGAAAAACTGTTTTTT. Its protein product is CASSTLPYTTEKLFF.

This clone was counted once. DNA for the CDR3: TGTGCCAGCAGTGAACTGGCCCCAGGGAACACCATAAGCTACGAGCAGTACTTC. Amino acid sequence: CASSELAPGNTISYEQYF. This chain connects TRBV6-1 to TRBJ2-7; TRBD1 might be the D (5 bases). V lost 2 bases, J lost 3 bases, and 23 bases lay in between. Per the germline V gene, CDR1 is MNHNS and CDR2 is SASEGT. CDR3 size: 18 residues.

The gene calls are TRBV2 and TRBJ1-3; maybe TRBD1 (6 bases). Germline lookup yields CDR1 SNHLY and CDR2 FYNNEI. The CDR3 runs 17 residues. The V gene lost 1 base and the J gene lost 0 bases, with 13 bases spanning the gap. The chain's CDR3 is CASSEGAGASSGNTIYF. In DNA, the CDR3 is TGTGCCAGCAGTGAAGGTGCAGGGGCCAGCTCTGGAAACACCATATATTTT.

Here the CDR3 reads CASSLSTGFSTPLHF. CDR3 bases: TGTGCCAGCAGTTTATCGACGGGTTTTTCAACACCCCTCCACTTT. The rearrangement uses TRBV27 and TRBJ1-6; D is unclear. Germline V lookup: CDR1 MNHEY, CDR2 SMNVEV (reference sequence). With 0 bases removed from V and 11 bases from J, the gap between germline ends came to 14 bases. The CDR3 spans 15 residues.

The V and J genes are TRBV19 and TRBJ2-2; TRBD1 matches 8 bases. The junction had 10 bases not matched to a gene; V was cut back by 1 base and J by 0 bases. CDR3 length: 19 residues. Germline CDR1 is LNHDA and CDR2 is SQIVND (reference sequence). The CDR3 reads CASSIGRDRISANTGELFF. CDR3 coding DNA: TGTGCCAGTAGTATAGGTCGGGACAGGATTAGCGCGAACACCGGGGAGCTGTTTTTT.

V is TRBV6-2 or TRBV6-3 and J is TRBJ1-3; D unresolved. V gave up 2 bases and J gave up 3 bases, with 2 bases separating them. CDR1 is MNHEY and CDR2 is SVGEGT in the germline V gene. The length of the CDR3 is 12 residues. The CDR3, as DNA: TGTGCCAGCAGTTACCGTGGAAACACCATATATTTT. This encodes CASSYRGNTIYF.